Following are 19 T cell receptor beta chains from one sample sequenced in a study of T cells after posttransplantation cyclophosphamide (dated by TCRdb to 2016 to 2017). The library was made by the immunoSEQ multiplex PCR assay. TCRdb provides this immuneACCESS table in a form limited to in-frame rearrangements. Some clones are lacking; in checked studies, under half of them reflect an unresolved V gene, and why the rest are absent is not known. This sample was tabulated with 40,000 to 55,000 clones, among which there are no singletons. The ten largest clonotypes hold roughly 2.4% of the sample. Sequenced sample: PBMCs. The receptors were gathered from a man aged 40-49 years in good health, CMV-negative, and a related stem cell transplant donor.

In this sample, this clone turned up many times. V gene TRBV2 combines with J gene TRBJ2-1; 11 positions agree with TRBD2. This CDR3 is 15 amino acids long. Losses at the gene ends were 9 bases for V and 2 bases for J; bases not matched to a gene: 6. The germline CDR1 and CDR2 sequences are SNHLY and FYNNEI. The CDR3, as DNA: TGTGCCAGTAGGCCGGGACTAGCGGCCTACAATGAGCAGTTCTTC. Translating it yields CASRPGLAAYNEQFF.

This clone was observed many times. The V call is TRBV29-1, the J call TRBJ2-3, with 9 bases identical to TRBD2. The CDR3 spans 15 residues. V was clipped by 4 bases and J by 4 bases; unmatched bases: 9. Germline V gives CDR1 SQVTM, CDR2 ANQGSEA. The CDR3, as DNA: TGCAGCGTTGGGGGGGGGATAGCGGGAGCAGATACGCAGTATTTT. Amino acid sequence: CSVGGGIAGADTQYF.

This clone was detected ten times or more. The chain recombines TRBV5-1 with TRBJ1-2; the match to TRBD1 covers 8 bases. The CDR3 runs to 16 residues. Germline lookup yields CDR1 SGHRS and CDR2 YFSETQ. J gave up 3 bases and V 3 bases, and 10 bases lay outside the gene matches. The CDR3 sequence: CASSSGTGSVDYGYTF. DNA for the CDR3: TGCGCCAGCAGCTCAGGGACAGGATCAGTGGACTATGGCTACACCTTC.

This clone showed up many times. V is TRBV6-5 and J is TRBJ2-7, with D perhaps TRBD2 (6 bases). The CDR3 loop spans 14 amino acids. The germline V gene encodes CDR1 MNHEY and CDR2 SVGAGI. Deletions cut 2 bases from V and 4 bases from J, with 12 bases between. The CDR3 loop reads CASSYAGSGYEQYF. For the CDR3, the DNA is TGTGCCAGCAGTTACGCGGGATCCGGATACGAGCAGTACTTC.

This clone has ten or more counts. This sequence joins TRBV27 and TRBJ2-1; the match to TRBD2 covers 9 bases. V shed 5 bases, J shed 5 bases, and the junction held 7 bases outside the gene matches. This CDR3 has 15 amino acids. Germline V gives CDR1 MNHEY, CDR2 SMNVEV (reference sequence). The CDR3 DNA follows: TGTGCCAGCAGTCCCGCAGCGGGAGGCAACAATGAGCAGTTCTTC. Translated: CASSPAAGGNNEQFF.

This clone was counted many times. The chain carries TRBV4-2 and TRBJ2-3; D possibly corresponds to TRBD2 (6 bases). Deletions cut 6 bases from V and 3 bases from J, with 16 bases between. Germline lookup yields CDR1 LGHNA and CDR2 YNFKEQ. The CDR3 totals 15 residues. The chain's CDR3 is CASSPTRMRTDTQYF. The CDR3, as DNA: TGTGCCAGCAGTCCGACTAGGATGAGGACAGATACGCAGTATTTT.

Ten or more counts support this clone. The CDR3 here is CASSAQSLRLAGNEQFF. CDR3 DNA sequence: TGTGCCAGCAGCGCCCAATCCTTGAGGCTAGCGGGAAATGAGCAGTTCTTC. The chain has TRBV9 and TRBJ2-1; 9 bases line up with TRBD2. CDR1 is SGDLS, CDR2 YYNGEE, per germline. The trim removed 3 bases at V and 7 bases at J, leaving 14 bases unmatched. The CDR3 is 17 residues long.

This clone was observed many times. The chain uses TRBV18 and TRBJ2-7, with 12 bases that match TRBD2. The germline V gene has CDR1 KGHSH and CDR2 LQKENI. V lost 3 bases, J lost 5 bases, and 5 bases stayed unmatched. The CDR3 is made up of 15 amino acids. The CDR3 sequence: CASSPQTSGSHEQYF. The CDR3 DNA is TGTGCCAGCTCACCCCAGACTAGCGGGAGCCACGAGCAGTACTTC.

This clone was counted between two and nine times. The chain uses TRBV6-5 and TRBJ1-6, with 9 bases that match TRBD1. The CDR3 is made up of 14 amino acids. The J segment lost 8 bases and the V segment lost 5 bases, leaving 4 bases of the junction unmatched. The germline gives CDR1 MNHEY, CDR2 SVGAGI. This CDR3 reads CASSDRGRDSPLHF. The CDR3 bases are TGTGCCAGCAGTGACAGGGGGAGAGATTCACCCCTCCACTTT.

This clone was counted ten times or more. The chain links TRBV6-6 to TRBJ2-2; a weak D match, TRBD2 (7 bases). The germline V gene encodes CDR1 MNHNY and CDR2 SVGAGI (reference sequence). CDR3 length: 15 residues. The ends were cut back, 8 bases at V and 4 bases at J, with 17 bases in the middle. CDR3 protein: CASGLGGGSTGELFF. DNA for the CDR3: TGTGCCAGCGGACTGGGAGGGGGTAGCACCGGGGAGCTGTTTTTT.

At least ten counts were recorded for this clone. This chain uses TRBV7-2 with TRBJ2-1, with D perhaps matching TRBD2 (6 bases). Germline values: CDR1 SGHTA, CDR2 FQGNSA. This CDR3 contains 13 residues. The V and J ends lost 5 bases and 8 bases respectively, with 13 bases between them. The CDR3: CASSLDRGYEQFF. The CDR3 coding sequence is TGTGCCAGCAGCCTCGATCGGGGGTATGAGCAGTTCTTC.

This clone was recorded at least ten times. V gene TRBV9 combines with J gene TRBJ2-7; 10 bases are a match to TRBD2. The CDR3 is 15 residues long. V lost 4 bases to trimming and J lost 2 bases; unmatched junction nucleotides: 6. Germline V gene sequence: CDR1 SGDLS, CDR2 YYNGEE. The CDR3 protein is CASSLAGEATYEQYF. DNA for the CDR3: TGTGCCAGCAGCCTAGCGGGAGAGGCGACCTACGAGCAGTACTTC.

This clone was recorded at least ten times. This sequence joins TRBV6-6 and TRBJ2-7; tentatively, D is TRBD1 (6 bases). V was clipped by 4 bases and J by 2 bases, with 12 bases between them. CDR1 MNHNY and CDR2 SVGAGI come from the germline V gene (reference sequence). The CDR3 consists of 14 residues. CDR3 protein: CASSSQGSTYEQYF. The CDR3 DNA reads TGTGCCAGCAGTTCGCAGGGGTCCACCTACGAGCAGTACTTC.

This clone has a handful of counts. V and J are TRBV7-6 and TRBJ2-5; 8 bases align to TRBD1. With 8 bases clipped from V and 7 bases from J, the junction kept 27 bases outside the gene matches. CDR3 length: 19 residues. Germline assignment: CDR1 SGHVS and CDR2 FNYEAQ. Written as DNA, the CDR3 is TGTGCCAGCGGCGAAGCACCACCGACAGCCGGGACAGGACGGGGGACCCAGTACTTC. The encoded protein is CASGEAPPTAGTGRGTQYF.

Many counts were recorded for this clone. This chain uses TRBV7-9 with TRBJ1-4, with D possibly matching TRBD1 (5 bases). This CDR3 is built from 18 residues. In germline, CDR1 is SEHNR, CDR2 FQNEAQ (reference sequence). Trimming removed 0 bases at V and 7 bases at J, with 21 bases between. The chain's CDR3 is CASSLALKSWPGGEKLFF. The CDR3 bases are TGTGCCAGCAGCTTAGCCCTAAAGTCCTGGCCGGGGGGTGAAAAACTGTTTTTT.

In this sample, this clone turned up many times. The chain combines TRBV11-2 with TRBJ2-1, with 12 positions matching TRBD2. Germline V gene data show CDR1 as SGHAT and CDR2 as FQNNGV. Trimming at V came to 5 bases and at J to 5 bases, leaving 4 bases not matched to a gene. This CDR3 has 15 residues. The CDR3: CASSVTSGSNNEQFF. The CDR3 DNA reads TGTGCCAGCAGCGTGACTAGCGGGAGCAACAATGAGCAGTTCTTC.

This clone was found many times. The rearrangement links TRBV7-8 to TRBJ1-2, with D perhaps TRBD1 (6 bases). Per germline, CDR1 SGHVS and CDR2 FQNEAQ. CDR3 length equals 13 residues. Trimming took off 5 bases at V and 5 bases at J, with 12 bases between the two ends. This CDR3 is CASSALTGYGYTF. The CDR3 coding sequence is TGTGCCAGCAGCGCACTCACAGGGTATGGCTACACCTTC.

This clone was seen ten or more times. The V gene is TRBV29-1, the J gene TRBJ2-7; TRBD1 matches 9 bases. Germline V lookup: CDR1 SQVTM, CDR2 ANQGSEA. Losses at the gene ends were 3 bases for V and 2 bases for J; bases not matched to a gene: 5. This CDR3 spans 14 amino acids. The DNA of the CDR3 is TGCAGCGTTGAGGGGGGACAGGGCCCCTACGAGCAGTACTTC. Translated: CSVEGGQGPYEQYF.

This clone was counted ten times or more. CDR3 loop: CASSVATGTEGGKLFF. The CDR3 DNA reads as TGTGCCAGCAGCGTGGCAACCGGGACAGAAGGAGGAAAACTGTTTTTT. The chain uses TRBV9 and TRBJ1-4, with TRBD1 matching 7 bases. V shed 2 bases, J shed 10 bases, and the junction held 14 bases outside the gene matches. Germline CDR1 reads SGDLS; CDR2 reads YYNGEE. There are 16 residues in the CDR3.